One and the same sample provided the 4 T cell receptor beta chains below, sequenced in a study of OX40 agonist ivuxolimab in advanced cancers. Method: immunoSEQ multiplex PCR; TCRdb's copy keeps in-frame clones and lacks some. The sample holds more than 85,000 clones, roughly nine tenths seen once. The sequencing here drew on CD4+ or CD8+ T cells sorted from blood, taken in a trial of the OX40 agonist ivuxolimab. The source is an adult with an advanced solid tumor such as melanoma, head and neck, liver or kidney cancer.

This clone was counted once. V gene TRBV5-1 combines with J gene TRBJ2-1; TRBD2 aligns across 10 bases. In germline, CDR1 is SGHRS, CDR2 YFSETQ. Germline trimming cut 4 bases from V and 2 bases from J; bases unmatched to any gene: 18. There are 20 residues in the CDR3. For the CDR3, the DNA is TGCGCCAGCAGCCCCAAGTCTTCTAGCGGGAGTACGGTCGCCTACAATGAGCAGTTCTTC. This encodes CASSPKSSSGSTVAYNEQFF.

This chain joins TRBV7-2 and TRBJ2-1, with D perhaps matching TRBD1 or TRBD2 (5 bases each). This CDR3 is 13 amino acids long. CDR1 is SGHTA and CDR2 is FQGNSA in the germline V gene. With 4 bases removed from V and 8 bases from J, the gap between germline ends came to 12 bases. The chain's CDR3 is CASSSGLRDEQFF. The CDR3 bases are TGTGCCAGCAGCTCGGGGCTAAGAGATGAGCAGTTCTTC.

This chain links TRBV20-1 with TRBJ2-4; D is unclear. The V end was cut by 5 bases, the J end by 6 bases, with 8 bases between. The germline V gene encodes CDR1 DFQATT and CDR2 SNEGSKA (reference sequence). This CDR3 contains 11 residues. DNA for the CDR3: TGCAGTGCTCAGAATGGAAACATTCAGTACTTC. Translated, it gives CSAQNGNIQYF.

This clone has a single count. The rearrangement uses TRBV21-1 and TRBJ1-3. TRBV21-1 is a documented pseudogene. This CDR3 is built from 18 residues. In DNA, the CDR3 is TGTGCCAGCAGCAAAGCCGAGGGGAAGAATCACTCTGGAAACACCATATATTTT. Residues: CASSKAEGKNHSGNTIYF.